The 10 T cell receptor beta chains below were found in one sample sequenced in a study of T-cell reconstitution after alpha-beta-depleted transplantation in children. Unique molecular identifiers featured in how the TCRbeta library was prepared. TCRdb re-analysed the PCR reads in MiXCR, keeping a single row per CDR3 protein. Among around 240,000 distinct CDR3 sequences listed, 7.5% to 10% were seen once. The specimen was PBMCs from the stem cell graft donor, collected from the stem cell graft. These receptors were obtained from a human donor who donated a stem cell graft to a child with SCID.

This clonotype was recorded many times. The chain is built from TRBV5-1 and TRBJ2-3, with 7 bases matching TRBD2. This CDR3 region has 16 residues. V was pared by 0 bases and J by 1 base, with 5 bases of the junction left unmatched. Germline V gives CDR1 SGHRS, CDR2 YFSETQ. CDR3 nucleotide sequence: TGCGCCAGCAGCTTGGGTGGCGGGGGAGGCACAGATACGCAGTATTTT. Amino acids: CASSLGGGGGTDTQYF.

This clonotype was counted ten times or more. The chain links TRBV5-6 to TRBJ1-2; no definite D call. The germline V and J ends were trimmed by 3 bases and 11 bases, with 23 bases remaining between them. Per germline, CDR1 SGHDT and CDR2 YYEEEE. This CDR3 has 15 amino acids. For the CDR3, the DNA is TGTGCCAGCAGCTCCACACGTCTAGCGTTATGGCGGTACACCTTC. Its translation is CASSSTRLALWRYTF.

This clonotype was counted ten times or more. This CDR3 is CASSLGPSGEPTDTQYF. For the CDR3, the DNA is TGCGCCAGCAGCTTGGGTCCTAGCGGGGAGCCCACAGATACGCAGTATTTT. The chain links TRBV5-1 to TRBJ2-3; 9 nucleotides line up with TRBD2. Germline V gene data show CDR1 as SGHRS and CDR2 as YFSETQ. The V and J ends lost 0 bases and 2 bases, in that order; junction bases with no gene match: 7. The CDR3 has 17 residues.

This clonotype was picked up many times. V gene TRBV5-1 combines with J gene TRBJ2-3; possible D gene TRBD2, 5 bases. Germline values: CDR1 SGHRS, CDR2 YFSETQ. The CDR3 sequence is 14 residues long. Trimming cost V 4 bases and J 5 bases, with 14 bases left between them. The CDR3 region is CASSLQDWKDTQYF. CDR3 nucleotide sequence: TGCGCCAGCAGCCTGCAGGACTGGAAAGATACGCAGTATTTT.

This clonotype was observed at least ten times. The CDR3 reads CASSGDWGSSYNSPLHF. CDR3 sequence (DNA): TGTGCCAGCAGCGGGGACTGGGGCAGCTCCTATAATTCACCCCTCCACTTT. The gene calls are TRBV9 and TRBJ1-6, with a tentative D call TRBD1 (5 bases). Germline values: CDR1 SGDLS, CDR2 YYNGEE. Trimming took off 3 bases at V and 0 bases at J, with 13 bases between the two ends. This CDR3 region has 17 residues.

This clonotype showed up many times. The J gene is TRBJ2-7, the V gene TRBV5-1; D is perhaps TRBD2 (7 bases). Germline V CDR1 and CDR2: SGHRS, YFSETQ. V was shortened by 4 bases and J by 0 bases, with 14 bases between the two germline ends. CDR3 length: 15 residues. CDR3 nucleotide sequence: TGCGCCAGCAGCCGCATCCGGGGGGCCTCCTACGAGCAGTACTTC. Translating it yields CASSRIRGASYEQYF.

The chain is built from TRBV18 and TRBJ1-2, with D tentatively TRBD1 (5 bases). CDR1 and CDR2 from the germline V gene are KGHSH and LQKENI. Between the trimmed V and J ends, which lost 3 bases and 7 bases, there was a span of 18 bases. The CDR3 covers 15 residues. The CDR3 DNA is TGTGCCAGCTCACCCGTGGACACCCCCTCGGCTGGCTACACCTTC. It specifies CASSPVDTPSAGYTF.

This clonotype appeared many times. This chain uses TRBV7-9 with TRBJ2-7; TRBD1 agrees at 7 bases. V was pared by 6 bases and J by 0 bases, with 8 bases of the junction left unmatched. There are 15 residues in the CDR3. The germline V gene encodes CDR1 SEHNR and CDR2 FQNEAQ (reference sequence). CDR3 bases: TGTGCCAGCAGTTCCTACAGGGGTACCTCCTACGAGCAGTACTTC. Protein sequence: CASSSYRGTSYEQYF.

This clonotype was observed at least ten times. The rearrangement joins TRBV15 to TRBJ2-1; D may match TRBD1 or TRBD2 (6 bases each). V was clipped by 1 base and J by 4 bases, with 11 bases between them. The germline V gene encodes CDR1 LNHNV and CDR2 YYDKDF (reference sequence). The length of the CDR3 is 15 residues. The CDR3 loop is CATSRGRGPYNEQFF. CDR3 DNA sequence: TGTGCCACCAGCAGAGGACGGGGGCCATACAATGAGCAGTTCTTC. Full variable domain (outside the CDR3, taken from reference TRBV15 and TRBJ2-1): DAMVIQNPRYQVTQFGKPVTLSCSQTLNHNVMYWYQQKSSQAPKLLFHYYDKDFNNEADTPDNFQSRRPNTSFCFLDIRSPGLGDTAMYLCATSRGRGPYNEQFFGPGTRLTVL.

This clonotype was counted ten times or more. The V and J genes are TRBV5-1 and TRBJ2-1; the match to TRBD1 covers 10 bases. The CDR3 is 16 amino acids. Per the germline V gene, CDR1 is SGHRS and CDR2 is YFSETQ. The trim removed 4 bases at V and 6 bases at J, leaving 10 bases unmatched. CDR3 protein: CASSPPGTGVGNEQFF. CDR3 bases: TGCGCCAGCAGCCCGCCCGGGACAGGGGTCGGCAATGAGCAGTTCTTC. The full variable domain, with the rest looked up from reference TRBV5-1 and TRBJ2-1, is KAGVTQTPRYLIKTRGQQVTLSCSPISGHRSVSWYQQTPGQGLQFLFEYFSETQRNKGNFPGRFSGRQFSNSRSEMNVSTLELGDSALYLCASSPPGTGVGNEQFFGPGTRLTVL.